The rows below give T cell receptor beta chains drawn from one sample of a study of T cell responses to AZD1222 COVID-19 vaccine. Profiling relied on immunoSEQ multiplex PCR, and the TCRdb table lists in-frame clones only, not all of them. This sample has some 130,000 clones, with about nine tenths found just once. Sample: peripheral blood, taken on day 0 of AZD1222 vaccination. All receptors derive from an adult in good health. CDR3s include the opening cysteine and the closing phenylalanine or tryptophan. Each record gives: D gene, clone size, V gene, J gene, CDR3 DNA, CDR3 protein. A D gene is named only where the DNA matches it firmly. Size is stated for part of the rows, as once, few or many counts, or as a class when the clone is expanded.

>TRBD2|NA|TRBV9|TRBJ2-5
TGTGCCAGCAGCGTACTTTTAGCGGGGAACCAAGAGACCCAGTACTTC
CASSVLLAGNQETQYF
>NA|few|TRBV4-3|TRBJ2-1
TGCGCCAGCAGCCAAGGGGTGGTAGCAGGGGGGGGGAATGAGCAGTTCTTC
CASSQGVVAGGGNEQFF
>NA|NA|TRBV9|TRBJ1-1
TGTGCCAGCAGCGATGGCGAGAACACTGAAGCTTTCTTT
CASSDGENTEAFF
>NA|many|TRBV7-6|TRBJ2-7
TGTGCCAGCAGCTCGGGACCGAACTACGAGCAGTACTTC
CASSSGPNYEQYF
>TRBD1|NA|TRBV2|TRBJ2-7
TGTGCCAGCAGTGAATTCGGGACAGGAGTCTACGAGCAGTACTTC
CASSEFGTGVYEQYF
>NA|NA|TRBV15|TRBJ1-2
TGTGCCACCAGCAGAGGGGTACAGGGATATGGCTACACCTTC
CATSRGVQGYGYTF
>NA|NA|TRBV7-8|TRBJ1-1
TGTGCCAGCTTGCCGTTTGCAGGGAGTATGAGGAACACTGAAGCTTTCTTT
CASLPFAGSMRNTEAFF
>TRBD1|NA|TRBV28|TRBJ1-6
TGTGCCAGCTCAACCATTACAGGGGCTATATATAATTCACCCCTCCACTTT
CASSTITGAIYNSPLHF
>NA|NA|TRBV10-3|TRBJ2-2
TGTGCCATCGGAGGGCGCCAAGGCACCGGGGAGCTGTTTTTT
CAIGGRQGTGELFF
>NA|NA|TRBV28|TRBJ2-1
TGTGCCAGCAGCCGCCACCTAGCGAATGAGCAGTTCTTC
CASSRHLANEQFF
>TRBD1|NA|TRBV7-2|TRBJ1-2
TGTGCCAGCAGACCCGGGACAGAATATGGCTACACCTTC
CASRPGTEYGYTF
>TRBD2|NA|TRBV30|TRBJ2-5
TGTGCCTGGAGTAGCATCCGCGGGGGGACCCAGTACTTC
CAWSSIRGGTQYF
>TRBD1|NA|TRBV30|TRBJ1-5
TGTGCCTGGAGTGTACAGGGGGGTTGGCAGCCCCAGCATTTT
CAWSVQGGWQPQHF
>TRBD1|NA|TRBV19|TRBJ2-1
TGTGCCAGTAGCATAATGGGCCGAGGGGGCGATGAGCAGTTCTTC
CASSIMGRGGDEQFF
>NA|NA|TRBV29-1|TRBJ1-2
TGCAGCGGGGACGTCGGCTATGGCTACACCTTC
CSGDVGYGYTF
>TRBD1|NA|TRBV29-1|TRBJ1-2
TGCAGCGTTGAACGCAGGACAGGGGGCTATGGCTACACCTTC
CSVERRTGGYGYTF
>NA|NA|TRBV6-5|TRBJ1-2
TGTGCCAGCAGCTCGGACAGCTACTACACCTTC
CASSSDSYYTF
>NA|NA|TRBV3-1/TRBV3-2|TRBJ1-6
TGTGCCAGCAGCCAAGATGAGTGGAGCTCCTATAATTCACCCCTCCACTTT
CASSQDEWSSYNSPLHF
>NA|NA|TRBV11-2|TRBJ2-1
TGTGCCAGCAGCTTAGCTAGCTCCTACAATGAGCAGTTCTTC
CASSLASSYNEQFF
>NA|NA|TRBV5-1|TRBJ1-6
TGCGCCAGCAGCTTGGAGGGGGGCTATAATTCACCCCTCCACTTT
CASSLEGGYNSPLHF
>NA|NA|TRBV19|TRBJ1-5
TGTGCCAGTAGTATGCAGGGACTGCCCAATCAGCCCCAGCATTTT
CASSMQGLPNQPQHF
>TRBD2|NA|TRBV7-8|TRBJ2-2
TGTGCCAGCAGCCCCGTGGTAGCGGGGCCCTTGAACACCGGGGAGCTGTTTTTT
CASSPVVAGPLNTGELFF
>NA|NA|TRBV5-1|TRBJ1-2
TGCGCCAGCAGACCGGCAGATAGAAACTATGGCTACACCTTC
CASRPADRNYGYTF
>NA|NA|TRBV2|TRBJ1-6
TGTGCCAGCAGTCCTCCCTTGGGGGCGAATAATTCACCCCTCCACTTT
CASSPPLGANNSPLHF
>NA|NA|TRBV6-2/TRBV6-3|TRBJ2-5
TGTGCCAGCAACCCACCCGAAACGAAAGAGACCCAGTACTTC
CASNPPETKETQYF
>TRBD2|NA|TRBV19|TRBJ2-2
TGTGCCAGTAACCCGACGGGAGGGGCCGGGGAGCTGTTTTTT
CASNPTGGAGELFF
>NA|NA|TRBV4-1|TRBJ2-7
TGCGCCAGCAGCCAAGTCGAGGGATTGGACGAGCAGTACTTC
CASSQVEGLDEQYF
>NA|once|TRBV28|TRBJ1-6
TGTGCCAGCAGTTTGTCTCCCCAGGGAAGTTTTAATTCACCCCTCCACTTT
CASSLSPQGSFNSPLHF
>NA|NA|TRBV27|TRBJ1-5
TGTGCCAGCAGTTTACTAAATCAGCCCCAGCATTTT
CASSLLNQPQHF
>TRBD1|NA|TRBV6-5|TRBJ1-2
TGTGCCAGCAGCCACGCAGGGGGGGACTATGGCTACACCTTC
CASSHAGGDYGYTF
>NA|NA|TRBV3-1/TRBV3-2|TRBJ1-1
TGTGCCAGCAGCCAAGCCCGACGCTTCGGGGCAGGGACTGAAGCTTTCTTT
CASSQARRFGAGTEAFF
>NA|NA|TRBV5-1|TRBJ2-1
TGCGCCAGCAGCTTGGCGCCAGGGAACGATGAGCAGTTCTTC
CASSLAPGNDEQFF
>TRBD1|NA|TRBV28|TRBJ2-5
TGTGCCAGCAGCTTCTCGGACAGGGAAGAGACCCAGTACTTC
CASSFSDREETQYF
>TRBD2|NA|TRBV4-3|TRBJ2-5
TGCGCCAGCAGCCAAGCCCCCCCGGGGGGCCAAGAGACCCAGTACTTC
CASSQAPPGGQETQYF
>NA|NA|TRBV27|TRBJ1-5
TGTGCCAGCAGTTTAATCCGCGGGGTCGGGCAGCCCCAGCATTTT
CASSLIRGVGQPQHF
>NA|once|TRBV18|TRBJ1-5
TGTGCCAGCTCACCACAGGGGTCTGGCAATCAGCCCCAGCATTTT
CASSPQGSGNQPQHF
>NA|NA|TRBV11-2|TRBJ2-5
TGTGCCAGCAGCCCCCGGAGGGTAGCGGCCTTCCAAGAGACCCAGTACTTC
CASSPRRVAAFQETQYF
>NA|NA|TRBV2|TRBJ2-3
TGTGCCAGCAGGCCTAGCACAGATACGCAGTATTTT
CASRPSTDTQYF
>TRBD1|NA|TRBV27|TRBJ2-2
TGTGCCAGCAGTTTACGAGTCTGGCGAACGGACCGACAGGGGGACCCATCCGGGGAGCTGTTTTTT
CASSLRVWRTDRQGDPSGELFF
>TRBD2|NA|TRBV11-3|TRBJ2-3
TGTGCCAGCAGCCTCACGTTAGCGGGGGGACTCACAGATACGCAGTATTTT
CASSLTLAGGLTDTQYF
>NA|NA|TRBV7-3|TRBJ1-1
TGTGCCAGCAGTATCCAGACAAACACTGAAGCTTTCTTT
CASSIQTNTEAFF
>NA|NA|TRBV3-1/TRBV3-2|TRBJ2-3
TGTGCCAGCAGCCACGGGGGTTCTATCGCAGATACGCAGTATTTT
CASSHGGSIADTQYF
>NA|NA|TRBV19|TRBJ1-4
TGTGCCAGTAGTATCCCGGGGACATCATATAATGAAAAACTGTTTTTT
CASSIPGTSYNEKLFF
>TRBD1|few|TRBV6-2/TRBV6-3|TRBJ1-5
TGTGCCAGCAGTCCCGGGACAGAAAATCAGCCCCAGCATTTT
CASSPGTENQPQHF
>NA|NA|TRBV30|TRBJ1-2
TGTGCCTGGAGTGGAGTGCTCCTGGGCGGCTACACCTTC
CAWSGVLLGGYTF
>NA|NA|TRBV7-2|TRBJ2-5
TGTGCCAGCAGCTTAATAGGGGTTCAGGGGGAGACCCAGTACTTC
CASSLIGVQGETQYF
>NA|NA|TRBV9|TRBJ1-2
TGTGCCAGCAGAGACAGCACTGGACAGAGTGGCTACACCTTC
CASRDSTGQSGYTF
>TRBD1|NA|TRBV6-2/TRBV6-3|TRBJ1-2
TGTGCCAGCTGCCGGTCAGGGGGTGGAGGCTACACCTTC
CASCRSGGGGYTF
>TRBD1|NA|TRBV5-6|TRBJ2-5
TGTGCCAGCAGCTTGGGGACAGGGAGAGAGACCCAGTACTTC
CASSLGTGRETQYF
>NA|once|TRBV5-1|TRBJ1-3
TGCGCCAGCAGCTTGGGGCCGGAAAACACCATATATTTT
CASSLGPENTIYF
>TRBD1|NA|TRBV14|TRBJ2-7
TGTGCCAGCAGCCATTTTATAACCGGGACAGACGAGCAGTACTTC
CASSHFITGTDEQYF
>NA|NA|TRBV5-4|TRBJ1-2
TGTGCCAGCAGCTTGGACAGGAGCTATGGCTACACCTTC
CASSLDRSYGYTF
>NA|few|TRBV5-1|TRBJ2-5
TGCGCCAGCAGCCGAGGACCGCAAGAGACCCAGTACTTC
CASSRGPQETQYF
>NA|once|TRBV7-9|TRBJ2-7
TGTGCCAGCAGCCCGACCGGGACTGGCCTAAGAGAGCAGTACTTC
CASSPTGTGLREQYF
>TRBD1|NA|TRBV4-1|TRBJ1-2
TGCGCCAGCAGCCAGCCGACCTTGACAGGGGGCCACTATGGCTACACCTTC
CASSQPTLTGGHYGYTF
>NA|NA|TRBV19|TRBJ2-3
TGTGCCAGTAGTCCCGGGACGGCAGATACGCAGTATTTT
CASSPGTADTQYF
>TRBD1|NA|TRBV5-4|TRBJ1-3
TGTGCCAGCAGTTTACAGGGGGCCGGAAACACCATATATTTT
CASSLQGAGNTIYF
>NA|once|TRBV30|TRBJ1-1
TGTGCCTGGAGTGTAAGGCCGACTGAAGCTTTCTTT
CAWSVRPTEAFF
>NA|NA|TRBV20-1|TRBJ2-6
TGCAGTGCTAGTCGGGGCTCTGGGGCCAACGTCCTGACTTTC
CSASRGSGANVLTF
>TRBD1|NA|TRBV5-1|TRBJ2-7
TGCGCCAGCAGCTTGGCGGGACAGGGATACGAGCAGTACTTC
CASSLAGQGYEQYF